The source of this T cell receptor beta chain is a study of blood T cell repertoires in COVID-19 (dated by TCRdb to 2020 to 2022). About the study as a whole: The collaborator samples originated in the United States, Italy and Spain and spanned the acute and convalescent phases of COVID-19. The prospective study material was composed of cDNA or gDNA derived from T cells, B-cell-depleted T cells, or PBMCs. The dataset comprised deeply sampled blood TCRbeta repertoires from subjects exposed to, actively infected with, or recovered from COVID-19. The repertoires were released in a freely available public database intended as a resource for research on the immune response to SARS-CoV-2. The samples were drawn from the first 160 participants of the ongoing ImmuneRACE study and from some 1,300 subjects provided by 6 global collaborators. Nearly every sample came with metadata listing a de-identified subject ID, COVID-19 status, age in years and sex. HLA class I and class II types, where available, came from metadata supplied by the sample provider rather than from assay-based typing.

CDR1 and CDR2 are read off the germline V gene as MGHDK and SYGVNS. Its CDR3 holds 11 amino acids, cysteine through phenylalanine. Only the CDR3 part of the read is kept: 33 bases, read in frame from the first base. With respect to this clone: Its specific antigen is unknown. The junction does not match germline at one end; this may be a read error.

TCRbeta CDR3 regions were amplified from genomic DNA using the immunoSEQ Assay, a bias-controlled multiplex PCR. The original pipeline was this. Nucleated cell counts per sample were estimated from amplification of reference gene primers within the assay. To quantify the absolute abundance of each unique TCRbeta CDR3 rearrangement, sequence reads were collapsed and filtered. For each sample, productive Simpson clonality was calculated as the square root of Simpson's diversity index over productive rearrangements. Drawn from immuneACCESS, this table holds only the in-frame rearrangements with V and J called that TCRdb kept. Clones are partly lost; checked studies trace under half to an unresolved V gene and leave the rest unexplained. That table furnishes V, J and clone size, whereas the DNA furnished D and trimming. For this sample the table gives about 140,000 clones, of which around 87% were detected only once. About 4.3% of the sample goes to the ten largest clones.

What the authors observed across the whole study: Clinical and demographic metadata were provided uncurated, with the amount varying by source and participant.

The collaborating institutions used their own protocols to collect whole blood in K2EDTA tubes. For TCRbeta analysis, collaborator samples were shipped as frozen whole blood, as isolated PBMCs, or as DNA extracted from either sample type. The sequenced material came from peripheral blood. This sequence uses TRBV25-1 and TRBJ2-7; a tentative D call is TRBD2 (5 bases match). This TCR was recovered from a woman aged 40 to 49 with acute or convalescent COVID-19. The CDR3 here reads CASSESSGINF. The DNA sequence follows: TGTGCCAGCAGTGAAAGTTCGGGGATCAACTTC.